This T cell receptor beta chain is drawn from a study of regulatory T cells in long-lasting Graves disease. CDR1 is MNHEY and CDR2 is SVGAGI in the germline V gene. V dropped 0 bases and J dropped 5 bases, with 13 bases sitting between them. CDR3 size: 16 residues. Arm-PCR of CDR3 regions and iRepertoire HTBI primers were used to build TCR beta libraries. TCRdb fed the multiplex PCR reads into MiXCR, producing one record per CDR3 protein. Of roughly 320,000 distinct CDR3 sequences in the sample, 15% to 20% are singletons; the top ten hold approximately 30%. The time point was: newly diagnosed GD, antithyroid drugs for less than 3 months. PBMC-derived RNA was used for the TCR library. The sample also formed part of further work on T cells in Graves' hyperthyroidism and ophthalmopathy.

The sequence came from a man aged 35 to 55 with Graves disease. The V and J genes are TRBV6-5 and TRBJ2-2; TRBD1 is a possible D gene (6 bases). The sample here was peripheral blood mononuclear cells (PBMCs), taken at new diagnosis, from a patient treated with antithyroid drugs. The CDR3 nucleotides read TGTGCCAGCAGTTACTCGAGGACAGCCGGGACCGGGGAGCTGTTTTTT. The encoded protein is CASSYSRTAGTGELFF.